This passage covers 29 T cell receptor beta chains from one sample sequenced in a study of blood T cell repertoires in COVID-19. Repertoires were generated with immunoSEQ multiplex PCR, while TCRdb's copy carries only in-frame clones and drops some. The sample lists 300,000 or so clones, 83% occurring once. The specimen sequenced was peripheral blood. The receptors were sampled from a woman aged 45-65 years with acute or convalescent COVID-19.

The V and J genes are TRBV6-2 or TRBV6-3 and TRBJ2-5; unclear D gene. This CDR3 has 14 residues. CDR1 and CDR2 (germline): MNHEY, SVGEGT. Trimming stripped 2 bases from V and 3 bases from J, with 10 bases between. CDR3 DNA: TGTGCCAGCAGTTACGTACAGATTAAAGAGACCCAGTACTTC. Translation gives CASSYVQIKETQYF.

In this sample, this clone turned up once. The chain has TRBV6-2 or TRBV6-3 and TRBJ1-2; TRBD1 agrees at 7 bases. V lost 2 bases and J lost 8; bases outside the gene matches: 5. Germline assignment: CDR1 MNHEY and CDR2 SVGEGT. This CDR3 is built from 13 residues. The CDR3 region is CASSYGQVRGYTF. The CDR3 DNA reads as TGTGCCAGCAGTTACGGACAGGTCCGCGGCTACACCTTC.

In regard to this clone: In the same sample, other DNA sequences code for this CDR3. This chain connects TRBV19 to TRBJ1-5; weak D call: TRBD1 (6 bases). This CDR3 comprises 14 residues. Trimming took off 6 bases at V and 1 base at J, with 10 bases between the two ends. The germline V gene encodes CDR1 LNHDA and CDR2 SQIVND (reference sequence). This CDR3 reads CASSTTGSNQPQHF. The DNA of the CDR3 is TGTGCCAGTAGCACTACAGGGAGCAATCAGCCCCAGCATTTT.

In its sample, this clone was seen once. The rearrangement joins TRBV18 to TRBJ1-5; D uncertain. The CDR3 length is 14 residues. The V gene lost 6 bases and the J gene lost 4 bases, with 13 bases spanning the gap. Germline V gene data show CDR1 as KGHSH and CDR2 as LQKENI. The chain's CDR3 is CASSGDSGNQPQHF. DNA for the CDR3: TGTGCCAGCTCGGGTGATTCGGGGAATCAGCCCCAGCATTTT.

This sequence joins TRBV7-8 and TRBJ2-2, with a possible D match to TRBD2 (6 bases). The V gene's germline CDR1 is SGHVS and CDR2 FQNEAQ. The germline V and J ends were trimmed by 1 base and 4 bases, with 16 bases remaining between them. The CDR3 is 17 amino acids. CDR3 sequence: CASSLGGTLSSTGELFF. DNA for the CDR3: TGTGCCAGCAGCTTAGGGGGGACTCTTAGCAGCACCGGGGAGCTGTTTTTT.

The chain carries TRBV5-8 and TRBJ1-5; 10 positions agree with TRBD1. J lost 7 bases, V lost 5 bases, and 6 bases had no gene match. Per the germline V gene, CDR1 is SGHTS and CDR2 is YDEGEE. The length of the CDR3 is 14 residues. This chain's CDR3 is CASSSGTGVQPQHF. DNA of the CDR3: TGTGCCAGCAGTAGCGGGACAGGGGTCCAGCCCCAGCATTTT.

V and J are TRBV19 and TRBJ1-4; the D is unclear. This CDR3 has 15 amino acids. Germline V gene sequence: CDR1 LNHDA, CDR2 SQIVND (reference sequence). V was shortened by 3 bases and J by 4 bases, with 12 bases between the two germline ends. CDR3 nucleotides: TGTGCCAGTAGTATTTGGGCCAGTGATAATGAAAAACTGTTTTTT. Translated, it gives CASSIWASDNEKLFF.

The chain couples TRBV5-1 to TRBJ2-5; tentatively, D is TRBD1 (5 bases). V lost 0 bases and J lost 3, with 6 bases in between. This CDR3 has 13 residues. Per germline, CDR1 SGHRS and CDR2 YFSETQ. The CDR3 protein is CASSLGREETQYF. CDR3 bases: TGCGCCAGCAGCTTGGGCAGGGAAGAGACCCAGTACTTC.

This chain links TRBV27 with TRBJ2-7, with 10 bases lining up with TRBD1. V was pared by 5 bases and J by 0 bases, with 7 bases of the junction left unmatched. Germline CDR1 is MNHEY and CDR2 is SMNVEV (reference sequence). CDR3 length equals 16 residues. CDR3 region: CASSKTGGPLSYEQYF. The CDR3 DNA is TGTGCCAGCAGTAAGACAGGGGGCCCACTCTCCTACGAGCAGTACTTC.

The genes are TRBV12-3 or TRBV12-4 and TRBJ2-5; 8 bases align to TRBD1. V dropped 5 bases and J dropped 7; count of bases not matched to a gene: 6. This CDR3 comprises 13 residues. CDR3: CASSPQGAGTQYF. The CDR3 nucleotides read TGTGCCAGCAGTCCCCAGGGGGCTGGGACCCAGTACTTC.

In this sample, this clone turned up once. DNA of the CDR3: TGTGCCAGCCAGGAAGCTAACTATGGCTACACCTTC. Protein sequence: CASQEANYGYTF. The rearrangement links TRBV6-5 to TRBJ1-2; no clear D gene. Trimming left V 8 bases short and J 0 bases short, with 7 bases between. CDR3 length: 12 residues. Germline CDR1 and CDR2: MNHEY and SVGAGI.

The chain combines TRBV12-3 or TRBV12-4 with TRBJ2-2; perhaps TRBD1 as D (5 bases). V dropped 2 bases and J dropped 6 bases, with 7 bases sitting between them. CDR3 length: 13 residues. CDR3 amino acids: CASSLSGPGELFF. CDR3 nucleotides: TGTGCCAGCAGTTTATCAGGGCCCGGGGAGCTGTTTTTT.

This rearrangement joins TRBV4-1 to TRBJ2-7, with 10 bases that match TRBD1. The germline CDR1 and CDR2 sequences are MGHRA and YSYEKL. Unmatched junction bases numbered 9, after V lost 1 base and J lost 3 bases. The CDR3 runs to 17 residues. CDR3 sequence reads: CASSQVGDRGLFYEQYF. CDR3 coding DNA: TGCGCCAGCAGCCAAGTCGGGGACAGGGGTCTGTTCTACGAGCAGTACTTC.

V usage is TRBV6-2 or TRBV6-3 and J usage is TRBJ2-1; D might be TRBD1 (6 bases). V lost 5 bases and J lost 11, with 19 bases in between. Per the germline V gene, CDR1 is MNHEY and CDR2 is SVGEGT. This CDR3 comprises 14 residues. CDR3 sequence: CASSRGQLTGKQFF. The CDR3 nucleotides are TGTGCCAGCAGTCGCGGACAGTTGACCGGGAAGCAGTTCTTC.

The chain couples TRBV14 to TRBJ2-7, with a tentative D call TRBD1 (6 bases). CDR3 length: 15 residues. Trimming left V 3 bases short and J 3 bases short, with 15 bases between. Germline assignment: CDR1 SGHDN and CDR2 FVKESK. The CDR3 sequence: CASSQGRGSIYEQYV. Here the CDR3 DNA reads TGTGCCAGCAGCCAGGGCAGGGGCTCAATCTACGAGCAGTACGTC.

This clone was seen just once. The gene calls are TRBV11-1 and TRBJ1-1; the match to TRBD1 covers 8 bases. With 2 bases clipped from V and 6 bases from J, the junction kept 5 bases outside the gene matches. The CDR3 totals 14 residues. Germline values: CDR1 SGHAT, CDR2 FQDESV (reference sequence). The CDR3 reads CASSLYRGISEAFF. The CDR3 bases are TGTGCCAGCAGCTTATACAGGGGGATCTCTGAAGCTTTCTTT. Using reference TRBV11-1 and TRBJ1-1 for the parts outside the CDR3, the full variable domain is EAEVAQSPRYKITEKSQAVAFWCDPISGHATLYWYRQILGQGPELLVQFQDESVVDDSQLPKDRFSAERLKGVDSTLKIQPAELGDSAMYLCASSLYRGISEAFFGQGTRLTVV.

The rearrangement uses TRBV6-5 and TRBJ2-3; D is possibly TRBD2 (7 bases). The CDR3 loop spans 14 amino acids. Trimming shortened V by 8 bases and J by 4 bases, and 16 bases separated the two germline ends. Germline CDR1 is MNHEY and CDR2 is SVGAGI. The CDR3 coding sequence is TGTGCCAGCTCAGTAGGGGGGGCCGCAGATACGCAGTATTTT. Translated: CASSVGGAADTQYF.

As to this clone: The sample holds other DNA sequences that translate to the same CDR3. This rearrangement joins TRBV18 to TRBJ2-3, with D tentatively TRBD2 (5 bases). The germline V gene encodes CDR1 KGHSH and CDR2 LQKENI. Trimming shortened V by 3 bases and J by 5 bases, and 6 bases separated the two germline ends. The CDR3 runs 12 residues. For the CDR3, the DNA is TGTGCCAGCTCACCTGCGGGAGATACGCAGTATTTT. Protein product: CASSPAGDTQYF.

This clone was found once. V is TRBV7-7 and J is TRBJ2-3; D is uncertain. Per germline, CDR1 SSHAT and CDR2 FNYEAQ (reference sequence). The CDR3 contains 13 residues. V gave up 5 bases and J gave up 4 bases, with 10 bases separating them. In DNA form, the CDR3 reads TGTGCCAGCAGCCCACTTTACGCAGATACGCAGTATTTT. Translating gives CASSPLYADTQYF.

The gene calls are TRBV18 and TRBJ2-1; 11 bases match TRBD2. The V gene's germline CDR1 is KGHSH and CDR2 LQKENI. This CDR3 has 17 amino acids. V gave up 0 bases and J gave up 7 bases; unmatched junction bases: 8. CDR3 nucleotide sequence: TGTGCCAGCTCACCACCCAGGGGGACTAGCGGAGTGAATGAGCAGTTCTTC. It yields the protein CASSPPRGTSGVNEQFF.

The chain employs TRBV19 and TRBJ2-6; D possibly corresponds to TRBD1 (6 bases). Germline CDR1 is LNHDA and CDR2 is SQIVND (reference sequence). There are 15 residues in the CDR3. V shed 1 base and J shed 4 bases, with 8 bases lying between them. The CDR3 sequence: CASSIGGLGANVLTF. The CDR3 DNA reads TGTGCCAGTAGTATAGGGGGGCTCGGGGCCAACGTCCTGACTTTC. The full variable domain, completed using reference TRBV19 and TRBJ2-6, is DGGITQSPKYLFRKEGQNVTLSCEQNLNHDAMYWYRQDPGQGLRLIYYSQIVNDFQKGDIAEGYSVSREKKESFPLTVTSAQKNPTAFYLCASSIGGLGANVLTFGAGSRLTVL.

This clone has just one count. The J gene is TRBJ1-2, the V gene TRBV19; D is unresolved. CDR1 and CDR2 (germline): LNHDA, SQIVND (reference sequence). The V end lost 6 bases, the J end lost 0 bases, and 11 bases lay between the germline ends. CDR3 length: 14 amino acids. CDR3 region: CASSELRANYGYTF. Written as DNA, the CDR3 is TGTGCCAGTAGCGAACTGAGAGCTAACTATGGCTACACCTTC.

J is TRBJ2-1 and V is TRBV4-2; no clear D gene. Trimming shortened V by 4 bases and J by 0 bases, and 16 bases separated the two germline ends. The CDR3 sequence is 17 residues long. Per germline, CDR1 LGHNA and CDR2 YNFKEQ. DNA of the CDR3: TGTGCCAGCAGCCTCCTTCTTAGTGAGAGCTCCTACAATGAGCAGTTCTTC. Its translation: CASSLLLSESSYNEQFF.

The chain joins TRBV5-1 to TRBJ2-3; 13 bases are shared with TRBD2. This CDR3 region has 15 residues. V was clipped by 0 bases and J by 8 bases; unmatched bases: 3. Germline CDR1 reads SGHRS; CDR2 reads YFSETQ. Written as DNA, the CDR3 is TGCGCCAGCAGCTTGGAACTAGCGGGGGGGAGTACGCAGTATTTT. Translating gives CASSLELAGGSTQYF.

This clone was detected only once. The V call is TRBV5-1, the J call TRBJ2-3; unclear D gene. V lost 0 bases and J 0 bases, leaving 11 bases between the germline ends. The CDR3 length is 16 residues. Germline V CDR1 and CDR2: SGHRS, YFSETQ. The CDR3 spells CASSLASDSSTDTQYF. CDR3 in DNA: TGCGCCAGCAGCTTGGCCTCAGACTCTAGCACAGATACGCAGTATTTT.

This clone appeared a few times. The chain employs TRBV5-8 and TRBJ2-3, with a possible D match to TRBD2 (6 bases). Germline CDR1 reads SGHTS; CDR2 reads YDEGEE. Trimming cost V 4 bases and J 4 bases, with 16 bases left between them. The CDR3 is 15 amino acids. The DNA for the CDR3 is TGTGCCAGCAGCCCAGTCACGGGAGTAGCAGATACGCAGTATTTT. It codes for CASSPVTGVADTQYF.

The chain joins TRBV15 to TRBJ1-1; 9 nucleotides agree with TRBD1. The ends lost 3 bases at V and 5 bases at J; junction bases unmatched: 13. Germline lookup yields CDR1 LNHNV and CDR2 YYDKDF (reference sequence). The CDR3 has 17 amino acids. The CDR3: CATSSQGQGRGETEAFF. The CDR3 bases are TGTGCCACCAGCAGCCAAGGACAGGGGCGAGGAGAGACTGAAGCTTTCTTT.

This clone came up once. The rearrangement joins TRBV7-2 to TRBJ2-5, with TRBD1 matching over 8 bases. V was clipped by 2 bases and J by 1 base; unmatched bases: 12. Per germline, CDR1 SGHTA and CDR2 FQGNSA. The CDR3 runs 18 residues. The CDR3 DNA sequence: TGTGCCAGCAGCTTACTTTTCTTGGGGACAGGAATCCAAGAGACCCAGTACTTC. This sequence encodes CASSLLFLGTGIQETQYF.

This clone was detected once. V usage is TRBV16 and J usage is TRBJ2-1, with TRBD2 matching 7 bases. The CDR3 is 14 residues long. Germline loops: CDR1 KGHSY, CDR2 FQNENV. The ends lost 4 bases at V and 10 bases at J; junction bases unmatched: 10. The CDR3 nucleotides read TGTGCCAGCAGCCGGTCGGGGGGAGGCGGCGAGCAGTTCTTC. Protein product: CASSRSGGGGEQFF.